These T cell receptor beta chains were read from a single sample in a study of cytomegalovirus exposure and HLA in healthy donors. Generated by immunoSEQ multiplex PCR, the TCRdb table keeps only in-frame clones and is missing some. The data show approximately 110,000 clones, just under 75% seen once. Specimen: PBMCs. The source of these receptors is a man between 45 and 60 years old in good health and CMV-seropositive. CDR3s include the opening cysteine and the closing phenylalanine or tryptophan. A D gene is named only where the DNA matches it firmly. Only part of the rows carry a size: once, few, many, or a class if the clone is expanded.

j_call clone_size cdr3_length v_call d_call cdr3_aa cdr3_nt
TRBJ2-4 . 13 TRBV5-4 . CASSAGIKNIQYF TGTGCCAGCAGTGCAGGGATCAAAAACATTCAGTACTTC
TRBJ1-6 once 15 TRBV5-6 TRBD1 CASSFGQGLSSPLHF TGTGCCAGCAGCTTCGGACAGGGTTTGAGTTCACCCCTCCACTTT
TRBJ2-7 . 15 TRBV7-2 TRBD2 CASRRAGDLSYEQYF TGTGCCAGCAGAAGAGCGGGAGACCTCTCCTACGAGCAGTACTTC
TRBJ2-1 . 15 TRBV2 TRBD2 CASSEEAGVSDEQFF TGTGCCAGCAGTGAAGAGGCGGGAGTGTCGGATGAGCAGTTCTTC
TRBJ2-4 . 13 TRBV7-3 TRBD1 CASSSRQGNIQYF TGTGCCAGCAGCTCAAGACAGGGAAACATTCAGTACTTC
TRBJ2-5 . 13 TRBV28 . CASSEEGEETQYF TGTGCCAGCAGTGAAGAGGGGGAAGAGACCCAGTACTTC
TRBJ1-1 few 8 TRBV9 . CASSEAFF TGTGCTTCTTCTGAAGCTTTCTTT
TRBJ2-3 . 17 TRBV10-3 . CAISDRAGTASTDTQYF TGTGCCATCAGTGACCGCGCCGGGACTGCTTCGACAGATACGCAGTATTTT
TRBJ1-3 . 15 TRBV5-4 . CASSRDKLQGNTIYF TGTGCCAGCAGTCGTGACAAGCTTCAGGGGAACACCATATATTTT
TRBJ1-1 . 13 TRBV5-1 . CASSFREGTEAFF TGCGCCAGCAGCTTCAGGGAAGGGACTGAAGCTTTCTTT
TRBJ2-1 once 15 TRBV19 TRBD2 CASSASGRAWNEQFF TGTGCCAGTAGTGCAAGCGGGAGGGCCTGGAATGAGCAGTTCTTC
TRBJ1-1 . 13 TRBV16 . CASSTGRGVEAFF TGTGCCAGCAGCACGGGGAGAGGTGTTGAAGCTTTCTTT
TRBJ2-1 . 11 TRBV20-1 TRBD1 CGGQGQDEQFF TGCGGGGGACAGGGGCAGGATGAGCAGTTCTTC
TRBJ2-2 . 18 TRBV19 TRBD1 CASSKRPGTGKNTGELFF TGTGCCAGTAGTAAACGCCCAGGGACAGGGAAGAACACCGGGGAGCTGTTTTTT
TRBJ2-7 . 15 TRBV6-5 . CASSSAGSGSYEQYF TGTGCCAGCAGTTCCGCAGGGTCAGGCTCCTACGAGCAGTACTTC
TRBJ2-7 . 14 TRBV5-1 . CASTLPGFSSEQYF TGCGCCAGCACCTTACCGGGATTCTCAAGCGAGCAGTACTTC